This TCR beta chain was sequenced in a study of graft-versus-host responses after intestinal transplantation (dated by TCRdb to the early 2020s). Background on the whole study: The transplants that recipients received were multivisceral, liver-intestinal, or isolated intestinal. Anti-thymocyte globulin induction was given to all recipients, followed by maintenance tacrolimus and steroids for two to three years. After intestinal transplantation, graft-versus-host and host-versus-graft alloreactive T cell clones in the graft, circulation and bone marrow were tracked using bulk TCR-beta CDR3 sequencing. Alloreactive clones were identified by sequencing pre-transplant mixed lymphocyte reaction products and comparing these products with unstimulated pre-transplant donor and recipient T cells. A cohort of 24 intestinal transplant recipients, including one retransplant, was enrolled, and a few patients lacking pretransplant specimens were excluded. A peak of at least 4% donor T cells among recipient peripheral blood mononuclear cells was the definition used for donor T cell macrochimerism. Rather than going through the commercial service, samples from three later patients were sequenced in-house on an Illumina MiSeq and processed with MiXCR.

A remark on this clone: Its antigen specificity is not known. Base qualities are not at hand, and no much larger clone is one base apart.

From the cysteine through the phenylalanine, the CDR3 covers 15 amino acids. The entry retains the CDR3 DNA only, 45 bases that are in frame from base 1. Looking up the germline V gene yields CDR1 SNHLY and CDR2 FYNNEI. At the junction V is shortened by 0 bases and J by 6 bases, with 11 bases in between. Libraries were built with the immunoSEQ multiplex PCR assay. In most patients, genomic DNA was isolated using the Qiagen DNeasy Blood and Tissue Kit and sent frozen to Adaptive Biotechnologies for TCR sequencing. High-throughput TCR-beta CDR3 sequencing of genomic DNA from most patients was performed by Adaptive Biotechnologies. The authors' pipeline ran thus. Adaptive's ImmunoSEQ software was the source of the TCR sequencing data for 15 to 20 patients, while a few other patients were processed with MiXCR and VDJtools. To correct CD4 versus CD8 sorting errors, sequences present in both subsets at a frequency ratio below 5:1 were removed. CDR3 nucleotide sequences shared between donor and recipient were removed because the origin of such sequences could not be assigned. To be classed as alloreactive, a clone needed at least 2-fold expansion over unstimulated cells and a minimum CFSE-low frequency of 0.002% (template counts) or 0.001% (read counts). Mappable clones were those detected in sequenced pre-transplant spleen, lymph node, or MLR CFSE-low populations of the donor or recipient. Cumulative frequency of alloreactive clones was calculated as a percentage of all sequences weighted by copy number. Drawn from immuneACCESS, this table holds only the in-frame rearrangements with V and J called that TCRdb kept. Clones are partly lost; checked studies trace under half to an unresolved V gene and leave the rest unexplained. V, J and clone size are taken as reported in that table, and D and trimming were inferred from the DNA itself. The sample table contains about 70,000 clones; only one count was recorded for 90% of them. Together, the top ten hold about 4% of the sample.

This specimen's time point label, per the study, means: cells obtained before transplantation from donor or recipient. CD3+CD4+ and CD3+CD8+ populations were FACS-sorted from unstimulated pre-transplant donor and recipient cells taken from spleen or lymph nodes. Beyond this particular receptor, the publication reports: High GvH to HvG T cell clonal ratios were observed in the allografts of patients with donor T cell macrochimerism. GvH clones were found in recipient bone marrow, and some of the GvH clones appeared earlier in ileal mucosa or blood, which is consistent with an intestinal mucosal origin. Early after transplant, declines in HvG clones were associated with peak levels of circulating GvH clones. Conclusions were limited by the relatively low number and heterogeneity of intestinal transplant patients.

The material sequenced was unstimulated CD8+ T cells sorted from spleen or lymph node cells, taken before transplant. Recombination joined TRBV2 with TRBJ2-2; matching of 7 bases hints at TRBD2 as the D gene. This clonotype was sampled from a human donor who was the organ donor for an intestinal transplant. CDR3 protein: CASSEAGGLSGELFF. The DNA reads TGTGCCAGCAGTGAAGCGGGGGGGCTATCCGGGGAGCTGTTTTTT.